One sample yielded the 27 T cell receptor beta chains listed below, sequenced in a study of cytomegalovirus exposure and HLA in healthy donors listed by TCRdb under 2017. The library was prepared using the immunoSEQ multiplex PCR assay. A mixture of 60 forward primers for TCR Vbeta segments and 13 reverse primers for TCR Jbeta segments was used in the multiplex PCR. TCRdb holds this immuneACCESS table with in-frame rearrangements only. Some clones are missing; in checked studies, unresolved V genes explain under half, and the rest has no known cause. Across this sample there are some 200,000 clones, with 81% seen only once. The ten largest clones take up about 2% of the sample. The specimen was PBMCs. The receptors come from a woman younger than 45 in good health and CMV-seronegative.

The J gene is TRBJ2-3, the V gene TRBV9; the D gene is possibly TRBD2 (6 bases). The germline CDR1 and CDR2 sequences are SGDLS and YYNGEE. V lost 0 bases and J 3 bases, leaving 14 bases between the germline ends. The CDR3 runs 16 residues. The CDR3 loop reads CASSVAGEPWTDTQYF. The CDR3 DNA is TGTGCCAGCAGCGTAGCGGGGGAACCCTGGACAGATACGCAGTATTTT. Full variable domain (rest looked up from reference TRBV9 and TRBJ2-3): DSGVTQTPKHLITATGQRVTLRCSPRSGDLSVYWYQQSLDQGLQFLIQYYNGEERAKGNILERFSAQQFPDLHSELNLSSLELGDSALYFCASSVAGEPWTDTQYFGPGTRLTVL.

The V gene is TRBV5-4, the J gene TRBJ1-1; D is unclear. The CDR3 loop spans 14 amino acids. V dropped 4 bases and J dropped 1 base, with 11 bases sitting between them. Per germline, CDR1 SGHNT and CDR2 YYREEE (reference sequence). The CDR3 protein is CASSRAVENTEAFF. DNA for the CDR3: TGTGCCAGCAGCCGAGCTGTAGAGAACACTGAAGCTTTCTTT.

The chain joins TRBV2 to TRBJ2-7; D is unresolved. The V gene's germline CDR1 is SNHLY and CDR2 FYNNEI. The CDR3 sequence is 12 residues long. V lost 5 bases and J 9 bases, leaving 14 bases between the germline ends. The CDR3 loop is CASSLQPGGQYF. For the CDR3, the DNA is TGTGCCAGCAGTCTCCAGCCCGGCGGGCAGTACTTC.

This chain joins TRBV18 and TRBJ2-7, with 7 bases aligning to TRBD1. CDR1 and CDR2 (germline): KGHSH, LQKENI. Germline trimming cut 6 bases from V and 4 bases from J; bases unmatched to any gene: 12. This CDR3 region has 15 residues. DNA of the CDR3: TGTGCCAGCTCTCTGCATCCGGGACAGCCTTACGAGCAGTACTTC. This translates into CASSLHPGQPYEQYF.

The chain has TRBV7-8 and TRBJ1-5; tentative D call: TRBD1 (5 bases). The germline V gene has CDR1 SGHVS and CDR2 FQNEAQ. CDR3 size: 15 residues. The ends were cut back, 0 bases at V and 9 bases at J, with 15 bases in the middle. CDR3: CASSLAGGGLVPQHF. The DNA for the CDR3 is TGTGCCAGCAGCTTAGCGGGGGGTGGACTTGTGCCCCAGCATTTT.

This sequence joins TRBV28 and TRBJ1-5; D gene unclear. The CDR3 consists of 12 residues. V was pared by 4 bases and J by 7 bases, with 8 bases between. Germline V gene data show CDR1 as MDHEN and CDR2 as SYDVKM. The CDR3 coding sequence is TGTGCCAGCAGTTATCCGGGGCAGCCCCAGCATTTT. This translates into CASSYPGQPQHF.

The sample holds one count of this clone. The V and J genes are TRBV28 and TRBJ1-1, with TRBD1 as a possible D gene (5 bases). CDR3 size: 14 residues. Trimming removed 6 bases from V and 4 bases from J, with 15 bases in between. The germline CDR1 and CDR2 sequences are MDHEN and SYDVKM. CDR3 nucleotide sequence: TGTGCCAGCAGCCCGCAGGGTTCAGTCACTGAAGCTTTCTTT. This codes for CASSPQGSVTEAFF.

This clone was seen a handful of times. The V gene is TRBV7-9, the J gene TRBJ2-3; no clear D. This CDR3 region has 13 residues. Germline values: CDR1 SEHNR, CDR2 FQNEAQ (reference sequence). With 1 base removed from V and 3 bases from J, the gap between germline ends came to 5 bases. The CDR3 DNA is TGTGCCAGCAGCTTAGGCGGAACAGATACGCAGTATTTT. Translated, it gives CASSLGGTDTQYF.

The chain recombines TRBV7-2 with TRBJ2-7; TRBD2 agrees at 7 bases. Trimming cost V 0 bases and J 0 bases; bases outside gene matches: 2. This CDR3 region has 15 residues. In germline, CDR1 is SGHTA, CDR2 FQGNSA. The CDR3 bases are TGTGCCAGCAGCTTAGCTAGCGGGCTCTCCTACGAGCAGTACTTC. Translated, it gives CASSLASGLSYEQYF.

DNA of the CDR3: TGTGCCAGCAGTTTCGGGACTAGCGGAATCAACAGTGAGCAGTTCTTC. This translates into CASSFGTSGINSEQFF. The rearrangement links TRBV27 to TRBJ2-1; 11 positions match TRBD2. The CDR3 covers 16 residues. Germline CDR1 and CDR2: MNHEY and SMNVEV (reference sequence). Trimming removed 3 bases from V and 9 bases from J; junction bases left unmatched: 10.

The genes are TRBV10-3 and TRBJ2-7; D not resolved. The CDR3 length is 12 residues. Germline V gene sequence: CDR1 ENHRY, CDR2 SYGVKD. V lost 3 bases and J 4 bases, leaving 7 bases between the germline ends. In DNA, the CDR3 is TGTGCCATCAGTGACGCTATGTACGAGCAGTACTTC. Its protein is CAISDAMYEQYF.

V gene TRBV27 combines with J gene TRBJ2-7; TRBD2 is a possible D gene (5 bases). V lost 2 bases to trimming and J lost 4 bases, with 9 bases between them. CDR3 length: 13 residues. The V gene's germline CDR1 is MNHEY and CDR2 SMNVEV (reference sequence). CDR3 in amino acids: CASSLASGYEQYF. In DNA, the CDR3 is TGTGCCAGCAGTTTAGCTTCGGGGTACGAGCAGTACTTC.

In this sample, this clone turned up once. The chain links TRBV19 to TRBJ1-3; D gene ambiguous. Looked up from germline, CDR1 is LNHDA and CDR2 is SQIVND (reference sequence). The CDR3 extends over 16 amino acids. V gave up 6 bases and J gave up 0 bases, with 15 bases separating them. CDR3 amino acids: CASRWQAQSSGNTIYF. CDR3 sequence (DNA): TGTGCCAGTAGATGGCAGGCTCAGAGCTCTGGAAACACCATATATTTT.

V and J are TRBV4-2 and TRBJ2-1; 7 positions agree with TRBD2. Trimming cost V 0 bases and J 7 bases; bases outside gene matches: 6. This CDR3 comprises 15 residues. Germline V CDR1 and CDR2: LGHNA, YNFKEQ. In DNA form, the CDR3 reads TGTGCCAGCAGCCAAGATCTAGCGGCTAATAATGAGCAGTTCTTC. Amino acid sequence: CASSQDLAANNEQFF.

The chain couples TRBV28 to TRBJ1-2; D is possibly TRBD1 (6 bases). The CDR3 spans 12 residues. Trimming took 10 bases from V and 4 from J, leaving 13 bases between them. CDR1 MDHEN and CDR2 SYDVKM come from the germline V gene. Written as DNA, the CDR3 is TGTGCCACTACCCGGGACACCTATGGCTACACCTTC. Translation: CATTRDTYGYTF.

This clone has just a few counts. The chain carries TRBV10-3 and TRBJ2-6, with D unresolved. CDR3 size: 15 residues. V shed 3 bases and J shed 0 bases, with 6 bases lying between them. Per the germline V gene, CDR1 is ENHRY and CDR2 is SYGVKD. CDR3 DNA sequence: TGTGCCATCAGTGATACGGTCTCTGGGGCCAACGTCCTGACTTTC. Amino acids: CAISDTVSGANVLTF.

The chain combines TRBV5-1 with TRBJ1-6; D perhaps matches TRBD1 (5 bases). The CDR3 totals 14 residues. Germline V gives CDR1 SGHRS, CDR2 YFSETQ. V dropped 0 bases and J dropped 14 bases, with 15 bases sitting between them. Here the CDR3 DNA reads TGCGCCAGCAGCTTGGCAGCTGACAGATTGTCCCTCCACTTT. This encodes CASSLAADRLSLHF. Looking up the rest from reference TRBV5-1 and TRBJ1-6 gives the full variable domain: KAGVTQTPRYLIKTRGQQVTLSCSPISGHRSVSWYQQTPGQGLQFLFEYFSETQRNKGNFPGRFSGRQFSNSRSEMNVSTLELGDSALYLCASSLAADRLSLHFGNGTRLTVT.

The chain combines TRBV19 with TRBJ1-5; D unclear. Between the trimmed V and J ends, which lost 7 bases and 0 bases, there was a span of 7 bases. The V gene's germline CDR1 is LNHDA and CDR2 SQIVND (reference sequence). The CDR3 loop spans 13 amino acids. The CDR3 DNA sequence: TGTGCCAGTAATAGCAATAGCAATCAGCCCCAGCATTTT. It yields the protein CASNSNSNQPQHF.

Here the CDR3 DNA reads TGTGCCAGCAGTTTACCTCCCGACAGGGTGACGCGGGAGACCCAGTACTTC. Its protein is CASSLPPDRVTRETQYF. The chain uses TRBV28 and TRBJ2-5; 7 bases match TRBD1. The CDR3 runs 17 residues. Trimming removed 2 bases from V and 5 bases from J; junction bases left unmatched: 14. The V gene's germline CDR1 is MDHEN and CDR2 SYDVKM.

This clone was seen a single time. The rearrangement uses TRBV29-1 and TRBJ2-7; 11 bases are a match to TRBD2. Germline trimming cut 6 bases from V and 4 bases from J; bases unmatched to any gene: 5. Per the germline V gene, CDR1 is SQVTM and CDR2 is ANQGSEA. The CDR3 has 13 amino acids. This chain's CDR3 is CSVRLAGLYEQYF. The CDR3 DNA reads as TGCAGCGTAAGACTAGCGGGACTTTACGAGCAGTACTTC.

The chain is built from TRBV18 and TRBJ2-5; possible D gene TRBD2, 6 bases. The ends were cut back, 0 bases at V and 7 bases at J, with 15 bases in the middle. CDR1 is KGHSH, CDR2 LQKENI, per germline. The CDR3 is 15 residues long. The DNA for the CDR3 is TGTGCCAGCTCACCACCGGTGCGGGACTCTAGGACCCAGTACTTC. Its protein product is CASSPPVRDSRTQYF.

V is TRBV5-1 and J is TRBJ2-5; D gene unclear. The V gene lost 0 bases and the J gene lost 3 bases, with 9 bases spanning the gap. This CDR3 spans 14 amino acids. The germline gives CDR1 SGHRS, CDR2 YFSETQ. The CDR3 region is CASSLGALKETQYF. In DNA form, the CDR3 reads TGCGCCAGCAGCTTGGGAGCTTTAAAAGAGACCCAGTACTTC. The full variable domain, with the rest looked up from reference TRBV5-1 and TRBJ2-5, is KAGVTQTPRYLIKTRGQQVTLSCSPISGHRSVSWYQQTPGQGLQFLFEYFSETQRNKGNFPGRFSGRQFSNSRSEMNVSTLELGDSALYLCASSLGALKETQYFGPGTRLLVL.

This chain joins TRBV21-1 and TRBJ1-4; the table's TRBD1 call for D was not verified on the DNA. TRBV21-1 is a recognized pseudogene. The CDR3 extends over 19 amino acids. The CDR3 DNA is TGTGCCAGCAGCAAAGTTAGGACAGTCCCAACCTCAACTAATGAAAAACTGTTTTTT. It yields the protein CASSKVRTVPTSTNEKLFF.

For the CDR3, the DNA is TGTGCCAGCAGTGAGGGCAGGGAACATGGCTACACCTTC. Protein: CASSEGREHGYTF. The chain carries TRBV6-1 and TRBJ1-2, with D tentatively TRBD1 (5 bases). Deletions cut 3 bases from V and 6 bases from J, with 11 bases between. CDR1 is MNHNS, CDR2 SASEGT, per germline. CDR3 length equals 13 residues.

The chain combines TRBV19 with TRBJ2-1; the match to TRBD1 covers 12 bases. The germline CDR1 and CDR2 sequences are LNHDA and SQIVND (reference sequence). Trimming took 3 bases from V and 8 from J; bases not matched to a gene: 8. The CDR3 spans 16 residues. CDR3 DNA sequence: TGTGCCAGTAGTATGGAGGGGACAGGGGGCTGGTATGAGCAGTTCTTC. Residues: CASSMEGTGGWYEQFF.

The J gene is TRBJ1-4, the V gene TRBV27; TRBD1 might be the D (5 bases). The CDR3 runs to 14 residues. Germline loops: CDR1 MNHEY, CDR2 SMNVEV (reference sequence). The germline V and J ends were trimmed by 6 bases and 7 bases, with 15 bases remaining between them. The CDR3 reads CASRGGREVEKLFF. The CDR3 coding sequence is TGTGCCAGCAGAGGAGGCAGGGAGGTTGAAAAACTGTTTTTT. The variable domain in full, with the rest retrieved from reference TRBV27 and TRBJ1-4, is EAQVTQNPRYLITVTGKKLTVTCSQNMNHEYMSWYRQDPGLGLRQIYYSMNVEVTDKGDVPEGYKVSRKEKRNFPLILESPSPNQTSLYFCASRGGREVEKLFFGSGTQLSVL.

This chain links TRBV5-8 with TRBJ2-3; TRBD2 matches 15 bases. The germline gives CDR1 SGHTS, CDR2 YDEGEE. This CDR3 spans 16 amino acids. V lost 4 bases to trimming and J lost 4 bases; unmatched junction nucleotides: 4. CDR3 sequence reads: CASSQWTSGGADTQYF. CDR3 sequence (DNA): TGTGCCAGCAGCCAATGGACTAGCGGGGGGGCAGATACGCAGTATTTT.